This T cell receptor (beta chain) derives from a study of blood T cell repertoires in COVID-19. The protocol was immunoSEQ multiplex PCR, while the TCRdb copy is restricted to in-frame clones and leaves out a portion. This table holds 200,000 to 250,000 clones, about 82% found once. CDR1 is GTSNPN, CDR2 SVGIG, per germline (reference sequence). V dropped 5 bases and J dropped 0 bases, with 14 bases sitting between them. The CDR3 runs to 15 residues. V gene TRBV30 combines with J gene TRBJ2-4; D gene ambiguous. This TCR derives from a woman aged 60 to 75 with active or convalescent COVID-19. The sequenced material came from peripheral blood. The CDR3 loop reads CAWQEILLAKNIQYF. DNA of the CDR3: TGTGCCTGGCAAGAGATCCTGTTAGCCAAAAACATTCAGTACTTC.